This T cell receptor beta chain was sequenced for a study of radiation and T cells in renal cell carcinoma. Overall study results and limits: From baseline, blood top tumor clonotypes peaked at 2 weeks post-radiation. No pretreatment tumor biopsies were available for baseline clonotypes.

Concerning this clone: The antigen is not known.

The repertoire was sequenced with immunoSEQ multiplex PCR; TCRdb's copy has only in-frame clones and lacks some. Here the sample spans about 60,000 clones, roughly 79% being singletons. This sample's time point: blood 2 weeks post-SBRT. Treatment noted: 15 Gy SBRT to primary tumor, nephrectomy 4 weeks later. Radiation-treated patients gave blood at baseline, week 2 and week 4. Germline V gene sequence: CDR1 SQVTM, CDR2 ANQGSEA. The CDR3 contains 14 residues. V lost 1 base and J 0 bases, leaving 8 bases between the germline ends. This chain links TRBV29-1 with TRBJ2-3; D remains unclear. This sequence originates from a man aged 55 to 70 with renal cell carcinoma. Sequences were derived from blood, sampled from a patient whose treatment included radiotherapy and nephrectomy. CDR3 DNA: TGCAGCGTTGAAGGCGGCTCTAGCACAGATACGCAGTATTTT. It encodes CSVEGGSSTDTQYF.